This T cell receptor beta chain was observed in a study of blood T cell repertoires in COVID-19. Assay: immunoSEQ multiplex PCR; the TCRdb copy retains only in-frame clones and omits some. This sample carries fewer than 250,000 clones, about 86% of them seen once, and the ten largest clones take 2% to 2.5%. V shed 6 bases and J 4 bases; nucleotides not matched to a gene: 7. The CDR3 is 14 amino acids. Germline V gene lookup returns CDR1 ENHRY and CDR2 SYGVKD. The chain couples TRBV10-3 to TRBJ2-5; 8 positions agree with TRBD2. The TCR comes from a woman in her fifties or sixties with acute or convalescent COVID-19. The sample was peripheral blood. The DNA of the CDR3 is TGTGCCATCAGACCCGGACTAGCTCTAGAGACCCAGTACTTC. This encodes CAIRPGLALETQYF.